This T cell receptor beta chain is drawn from a study of shared clonotypes between healthy human individuals. The CDR3 spans 15 residues. Germline CDR1 and CDR2: LNHNV and YYDKDF (reference sequence). With 0 bases removed from V and 6 bases from J, the gap between germline ends came to 15 bases. CD45RO-negative, CCR7-selected cells formed the naive CD8 fraction, which excluded terminally differentiated effector memory CD45RA+ cells. Generated by immunoSEQ multiplex PCR, the TCRdb table keeps only in-frame clones and is missing some. Of 1.5 million to 2.5 million clones listed, about 95% were seen once; the top ten hold more than 0.95%.

The chain recombines TRBV15 with TRBJ2-7; D gene unclear. The sequence derives from a man aged 18 to 35 in good health. Sequencing used naive CD8+ T cells sorted from blood. CDR3 DNA sequence: TGTGCCACCAGCAGAGATAGTCGTGAAGGGTCCGAGCAGTACTTC. Protein sequence: CATSRDSREGSEQYF.